Presented here are 4 T cell receptor beta chains from one specimen sequenced in a study of CD8+ T cells in alopecia areata. The sequencing template was cDNA reverse transcribed from extracted RNA. The table came from immunoSEQ multiplex PCR; TCRdb's copy has only in-frame clones and leaves some out. The sample holds over 200,000 clones, 50% to 60% seen once. This material consisted of CD4+ T cells sorted from blood, taken at week 0. Source of these receptors: a human donor with alopecia areata.

The sample holds a few counts of this clone. The rearrangement links TRBV6-1 to TRBJ1-2; 10 positions match TRBD1. CDR3 length: 15 amino acids. Trimming cost V 8 bases and J 2 bases; bases outside gene matches: 8. Per germline, CDR1 MNHNS and CDR2 SASEGT. CDR3: CASHVPGQGNYGYTF. In nucleotides, the CDR3 is TGTGCCAGCCACGTCCCGGGACAGGGGAACTATGGCTACACCTTC.

The rearrangement links TRBV5-4 to TRBJ1-5; no reliable D call. V shed 2 bases and J shed 5 bases, with 8 bases lying between them. CDR1 is SGHNT, CDR2 YYREEE, per germline (reference sequence). The CDR3 is 13 amino acids. CDR3 sequence: CASSFQADQPQHF. The CDR3 DNA is TGTGCCAGCAGCTTTCAGGCGGATCAGCCCCAGCATTTT.

The V gene is TRBV6-6, the J gene TRBJ2-1; 7 bases match TRBD2. CDR1 MNHNY and CDR2 SVGAGI come from the germline V gene (reference sequence). CDR3 length equals 12 residues. J gave up 9 bases and V 8 bases, and 7 bases lay outside the gene matches. Here the CDR3 DNA reads TGTGCCAGCGGCGGACTAGATCGTGAGCAGTTCTTC. This sequence encodes CASGGLDREQFF.

This clone was seen a single time. V usage is TRBV7-3 and J usage is TRBJ2-5; possibly TRBD1 or TRBD2 for D (6 bases each). Trimming took off 8 bases at V and 5 bases at J, with 21 bases between the two ends. The CDR3 totals 15 residues. Germline V gene sequence: CDR1 SGHTA, CDR2 FQGTGA. CDR3 loop: CASGSRGATGETQYF. The DNA for the CDR3 is TGTGCCAGCGGCTCGAGGGGGGCGACGGGGGAGACCCAGTACTTC.